This entry features one T cell receptor (beta chain) sequence. This sample is part of a study of blood T cell repertoires in COVID-19. On the study more broadly: Acute-phase and convalescent COVID-19 samples originated in the United States, Italy and Spain. PBMCs, B-cell-depleted T cells, or T cells were the source of the cDNA or gDNA that made up the material.

As handled by the study authors: From reference gene primer amplification, estimates of nucleated cell counts were derived. Using immunoSEQ multiplex PCR, the repertoire was profiled, and TCRdb retains in-frame clones only, with some absent. The V and J calls and clone size are taken from that table; D and trimming were inferred from the DNA. The data contain 200,000 to 300,000 clones, around 80% of them singletons. Trimming pared 2 bases from V and 5 bases from J, leaving 9 bases between. CDR1 is SEHNR, CDR2 FQNEAQ, per germline (reference sequence). The CDR3 totals 14 residues. Sample: peripheral blood. The J gene is TRBJ2-2, the V gene TRBV7-9, with D possibly being TRBD2 (6 bases). This clonotype originated in a human donor in a cohort sampled during active COVID-19. Here the CDR3 DNA reads TGTGCCAGCAGCTTAACCAGCGGGACCGGGGAGCTGTTTTTT. Residues: CASSLTSGTGELFF. The full variable domain, rest sourced from reference TRBV7-9 and TRBJ2-2, is DTGVSQNPRHKITKRGQNVTFRCDPISEHNRLYWYRQTLGQGPEFLTYFQNEAQLEKSRLLSDRFSAERPKGSFSTLEIQRTEQGDSAMYLCASSLTSGTGELFFGEGSRLTVL.